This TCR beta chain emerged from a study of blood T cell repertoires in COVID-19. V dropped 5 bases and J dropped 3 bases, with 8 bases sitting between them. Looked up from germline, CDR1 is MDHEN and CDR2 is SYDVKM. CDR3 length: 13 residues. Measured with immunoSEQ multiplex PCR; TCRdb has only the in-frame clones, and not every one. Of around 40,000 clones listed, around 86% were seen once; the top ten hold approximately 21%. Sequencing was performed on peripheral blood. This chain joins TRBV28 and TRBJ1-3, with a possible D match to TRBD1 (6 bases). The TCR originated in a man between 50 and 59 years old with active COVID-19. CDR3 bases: TGTGCCAGCAGTGGACAGCTTGGAAACACCATATATTTT. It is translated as CASSGQLGNTIYF.